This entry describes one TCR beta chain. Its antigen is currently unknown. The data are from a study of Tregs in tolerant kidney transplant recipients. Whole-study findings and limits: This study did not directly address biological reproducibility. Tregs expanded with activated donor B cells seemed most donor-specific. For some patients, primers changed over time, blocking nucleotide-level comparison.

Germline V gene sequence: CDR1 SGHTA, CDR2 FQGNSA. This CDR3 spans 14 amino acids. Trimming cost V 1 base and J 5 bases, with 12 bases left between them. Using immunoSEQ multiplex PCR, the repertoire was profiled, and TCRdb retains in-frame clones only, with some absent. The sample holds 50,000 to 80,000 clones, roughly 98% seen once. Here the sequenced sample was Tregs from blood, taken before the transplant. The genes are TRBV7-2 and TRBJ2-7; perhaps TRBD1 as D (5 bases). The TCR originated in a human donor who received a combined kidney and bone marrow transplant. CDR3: CASSLEAGLHEQYF. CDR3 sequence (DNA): TGTGCCAGCAGCTTAGAAGCAGGGTTACACGAGCAGTACTTC. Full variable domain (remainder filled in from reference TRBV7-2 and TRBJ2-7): GAGVSQSPSNKVTEKGKDVELRCDPISGHTALYWYRQSLGQGLEFLIYFQGNSAPDKSGLPSDRFSAERTGGSVSTLTIQRTQQEDSAVYLCASSLEAGLHEQYFGPGTRLTVT.